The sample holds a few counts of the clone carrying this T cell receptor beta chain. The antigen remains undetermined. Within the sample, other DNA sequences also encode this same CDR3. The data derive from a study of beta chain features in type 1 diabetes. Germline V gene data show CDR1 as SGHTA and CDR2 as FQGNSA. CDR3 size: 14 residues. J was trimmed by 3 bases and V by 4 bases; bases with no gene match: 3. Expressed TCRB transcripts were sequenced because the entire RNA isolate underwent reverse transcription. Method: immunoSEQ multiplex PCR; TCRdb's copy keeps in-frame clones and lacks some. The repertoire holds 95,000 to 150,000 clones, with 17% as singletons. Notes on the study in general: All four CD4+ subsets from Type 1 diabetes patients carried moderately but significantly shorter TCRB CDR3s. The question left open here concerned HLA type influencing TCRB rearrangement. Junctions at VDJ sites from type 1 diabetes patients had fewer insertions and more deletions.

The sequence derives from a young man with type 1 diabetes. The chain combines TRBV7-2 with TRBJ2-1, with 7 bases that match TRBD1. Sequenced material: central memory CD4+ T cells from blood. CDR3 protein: CASSSGQDYNEQFF. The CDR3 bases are TGTGCCAGCAGCTCCGGACAGGACTACAATGAGCAGTTCTTC.